This is a list of T cell receptor beta chains from one sample in a study of blood T cell repertoires in COVID-19. Libraries were prepared by immunoSEQ multiplex PCR; TCRdb keeps only in-frame clonotypes and omits some of them. The table has fewer than 200,000 clones, roughly 88% seen once. Sequencing was carried out using peripheral blood. These receptors were taken from a man younger than 30 with COVID-19, enrolled during active disease. CDR3s include the opening cysteine and the closing phenylalanine or tryptophan. Fields, in order: D gene, J gene, V gene, clone size, CDR3 DNA, CDR3 protein. A D gene is named only where the DNA matches it firmly. Clone size appears in some rows only: once, few, many, or a class for an expanded clone.

.,TRBJ1-5,TRBV10-3,.,TGTGCCATCGGAGAACAGGGCACGAATCAGCCCCAGCATTTT,CAIGEQGTNQPQHF
TRBD2,TRBJ2-1,TRBV19,.,TGTGCCAGTAAGCCGGGACTAGCGGGTGTGTCGCCCTACAATGAGCAGTTCTTC,CASKPGLAGVSPYNEQFF
TRBD1,TRBJ1-1,TRBV27,.,TGTGCCAGCAGTGGGGGACAGGGGGTTACTGAAGCTTTCTTT,CASSGGQGVTEAFF
.,TRBJ2-1,TRBV19,.,TGTGCCAGTAGTATAGTACTGTACAATGAGCAGTTCTTC,CASSIVLYNEQFF
.,TRBJ2-5,TRBV9,.,TGTGCCAGCAGCGTAGAGGCGGGATATCTGGAGACCCAGTACTTC,CASSVEAGYLETQYF
.,TRBJ2-5,TRBV5-8,.,TGTGCCAGCAACCTGAGGGGGGGAGAGACCCAGTACTTC,CASNLRGGETQYF
.,TRBJ1-1,TRBV6-4,.,TGTGCCAGCAGTGACTCGAATTCAGGTCTGGGGAACACTGAAGCTTTCTTT,CASSDSNSGLGNTEAFF
TRBD1,TRBJ1-5,TRBV7-9,.,TGTGCCAGCAGCTTCGGACAGGGAGGTCAGCCCCAGCATTTT,CASSFGQGGQPQHF
TRBD1,TRBJ2-7,TRBV28,.,TGTGCCAGCAGTGCATACAGGGGGCCCTCCTACGAGCAGTACTTC,CASSAYRGPSYEQYF
.,TRBJ2-3,TRBV4-3,.,TGCGCCAGCAGCCAAGGACTCAAAAGCACAGATACGCAGTATTTT,CASSQGLKSTDTQYF
TRBD2,TRBJ2-3,TRBV28,.,TGTGTCCCCCCCCCAGCGGGGACCACAGATACGCAGTATTTT,CVPPPAGTTDTQYF
TRBD2,TRBJ2-1,TRBV11-3,.,TGTGCCAGCAGCTTAGGCGGGAGGGGCTACAATGAGCAGTTCTTC,CASSLGGRGYNEQFF
TRBD1,TRBJ1-6,TRBV5-6,.,TGTGCCAGTTCGGTCGGGACAGGGGCCTCACCCCTCCACTTT,CASSVGTGASPLHF
.,TRBJ1-3,TRBV9,.,TGTGCCAGCAGCGTAGTCACGGGAGACACCATATATTTT,CASSVVTGDTIYF
.,TRBJ2-3,TRBV2,.,TGTGCCAGCAGCGTAAGGGCCCTAGCGATCACAGATACGCAGTATTTT,CASSVRALAITDTQYF
.,TRBJ1-2,TRBV15,.,TGTGCCACCAGCAGAGAAATTGGACAGTCCTATGGCTACACCTTC,CATSREIGQSYGYTF
.,TRBJ2-7,TRBV6-5,.,TGTGCCAGCAGCACCCTAGCAGCCCCCGACGAGCAGTACTTC,CASSTLAAPDEQYF
.,TRBJ1-3,TRBV5-6,.,TGTGCCAGCAGCTTGGGACTGAATTCTGGAAACACCATATATTTT,CASSLGLNSGNTIYF
.,TRBJ1-1,TRBV2,once,TGTGCCAGCAGTGAAGCAGCGAACACTGAAGCTTTCTTT,CASSEAANTEAFF
.,TRBJ2-1,TRBV9,.,TGTGCCAGCAGCGTAGATAGGGAGGAGCAGTTCTTC,CASSVDREEQFF
.,TRBJ2-4,TRBV7-8,.,TGTGCCAGCAGCTTAGAACCCCCTGGCGTCGGGGGCAAAAACATTCAGTACTTC,CASSLEPPGVGGKNIQYF
.,TRBJ2-4,TRBV28,.,TGTGCCAGCAGTTTGGAACTGGGTGCGGGCGAGCGTGTCGCCAAAAACATTCAGTACTTC,CASSLELGAGERVAKNIQYF
.,TRBJ2-5,TRBV7-9,.,TGTGCCAGCAGCTTAGAAAGGCAGGGGCACAAAGAGACCCAGTACTTC,CASSLERQGHKETQYF
.,TRBJ2-5,TRBV18,.,TGTGCCAGCCGACAGGTTGGGGAGACCCAGTACTTC,CASRQVGETQYF
.,TRBJ2-7,TRBV12-3/TRBV12-4,.,TGTGCCAGCAGTAACGACTTAAACTACGAGCAGTACTTC,CASSNDLNYEQYF
TRBD1,TRBJ2-7,TRBV28,.,TGTGCCAGCCTTAGCCCAAGGGACAGGGTTGAAGACGAGCAGTACTTC,CASLSPRDRVEDEQYF
TRBD1,TRBJ1-2,TRBV4-1,.,TGCGCCAGCAGCCAAGGGTTACAGGGGTATGGCTACACCTTC,CASSQGLQGYGYTF
.,TRBJ1-4,TRBV5-4,.,TGTGCCAGCAGCCCAGGGGCAACTAATGAAAAACTGCTTTTT,CASSPGATNEKLLF
.,TRBJ2-5,TRBV7-9,.,TGTGCCAGCAGCTTAGGAGGGCAAACCCAGTACTTC,CASSLGGQTQYF
TRBD1,TRBJ2-2,TRBV2,.,TGTGCCAGCACGGGGACAGGGGGCGCAGGTCGGACCGGGGAGCTGTTTTTT,CASTGTGGAGRTGELFF
.,TRBJ1-2,TRBV5-6,once,TGTGCCAGCAGCTTGGATTGGGCAGGCCTCTATGGCTACACCTTC,CASSLDWAGLYGYTF
.,TRBJ2-7,TRBV3-1/TRBV3-2,.,TGTGCCAGCAGCCAAGGGCCCCTCTACGAGCAGTACTTC,CASSQGPLYEQYF
TRBD2,TRBJ2-2,TRBV5-1,.,TGCGCCAGCAGCCCACTTAGCGGGAGGGCCAACACCGGGGAGCTGTTTTTT,CASSPLSGRANTGELFF
TRBD1,TRBJ1-1,TRBV27,.,TGTGCCAGCAGTACCGGGACAGGGGGTTTTAAAACTGAAGCTTTCTTT,CASSTGTGGFKTEAFF
TRBD1,TRBJ2-7,TRBV28,.,TGTGCCAGCAGCTCCCTCCGACAGGGTAATAACGAGCAGTACTTC,CASSSLRQGNNEQYF
TRBD2,TRBJ2-7,TRBV6-6,few,TGTGCCAGCACGGGAACTAGCGGCTACGAGCAGTACTTC,CASTGTSGYEQYF
.,TRBJ2-1,TRBV5-6,.,TGTGCCAGCAGCTTGGTCGTGGGAGATGAGCAGTTCTTC,CASSLVVGDEQFF
.,TRBJ2-3,TRBV28,.,TGTGCCAGCCTTCTCGGCATAGGGGATAGCACAGATACGCAGTATTTT,CASLLGIGDSTDTQYF
TRBD1,TRBJ2-6,TRBV6-6,.,TGTGCCAGCAGTTGGACAGGGGCCGGCGTCCTGACTTTC,CASSWTGAGVLTF
.,TRBJ1-2,TRBV18,.,TGTGCCAGCTCACCTCCGGCCGGGACTAACTATGGCTACACCTTC,CASSPPAGTNYGYTF
TRBD2,TRBJ2-1,TRBV7-2,.,TGTGCCAGCAGCTTACCGGGAGGGCGGTTCGATGAGCAGTTCTTC,CASSLPGGRFDEQFF
TRBD2,TRBJ2-7,TRBV28,.,TGTGCCAGCAGAGAAATGGGACTAGCGACAACTCACTCCTACGAGCAGTACTTC,CASREMGLATTHSYEQYF
.,TRBJ2-1,TRBV7-3,.,TGTGCCAGCAGCTCCTCGAGGGCAAATGAGCAGTTCTTC,CASSSSRANEQFF
TRBD2,TRBJ2-1,TRBV7-2,.,TGTGCCAGCAGCCAAGCGGGAGGACGAAACAATGAGCAGTTCTTC,CASSQAGGRNNEQFF
.,TRBJ2-2,TRBV5-6,.,TGTGCCAGCAGCTGGGGGACTCCCAACACCGGGGAGCTGTTTTTT,CASSWGTPNTGELFF
.,TRBJ1-1,TRBV5-1,.,TGCGCCAGCAGCTCCGGACGCAGCGGGAACACTGAAGCTTTCTTT,CASSSGRSGNTEAFF
TRBD2,TRBJ2-6,TRBV9,few,TGTGCCAGCAGCGTCCCGGGACTAAGGGCCAACGTCCTGACTTTC,CASSVPGLRANVLTF
.,TRBJ2-6,TRBV5-1,once,TGCGCCAGCAGCTGGAACAGGCTCCCCACGATTGGTGGGGCCAACGTCCTGACTTTC,CASSWNRLPTIGGANVLTF